This TCR beta chain was observed in a study of Tregs in tolerant kidney transplant recipients. As for the study in general: Related graft donors supplied nonmyeloablative bone marrow transplants, and mixed chimerism was transient.

Clones were sequenced by immunoSEQ multiplex PCR, and TCRdb holds only the in-frame ones, with some missing. The sample holds approximately 75,000 clones, 85% to 95% seen once. The V and J ends lost 4 bases and 2 bases respectively, with 6 bases between them. The CDR3 loop spans 14 amino acids. The germline V gene has CDR1 SGHTA and CDR2 FQGTGA. This clone was observed a single time. Its antigen is as yet unknown. Thawed PBMCs were FACS-sorted into unstimulated CD4+CD25+CD127- regulatory T cells, CD4+CD25- non-regulatory cells, CD4 and CD8 cells. Regulatory T cells were sorted from thawed PBMCs rested overnight at 37°C with around 200 IU/ml IL-2. Study conclusions and caveats: Changing PCR primers prevented nucleotide comparison between some patients' samples.

The sequenced sample was Tregs from blood, obtained before the transplant. The chain combines TRBV7-3 with TRBJ2-6; D gene unclear. The clonotype originates from a human donor who received a combined kidney and bone marrow transplant. DNA for the CDR3: TGTGCCAGCAGCTACAATGCTGGGGCCAACGTCCTGACTTTC. It codes for CASSYNAGANVLTF.